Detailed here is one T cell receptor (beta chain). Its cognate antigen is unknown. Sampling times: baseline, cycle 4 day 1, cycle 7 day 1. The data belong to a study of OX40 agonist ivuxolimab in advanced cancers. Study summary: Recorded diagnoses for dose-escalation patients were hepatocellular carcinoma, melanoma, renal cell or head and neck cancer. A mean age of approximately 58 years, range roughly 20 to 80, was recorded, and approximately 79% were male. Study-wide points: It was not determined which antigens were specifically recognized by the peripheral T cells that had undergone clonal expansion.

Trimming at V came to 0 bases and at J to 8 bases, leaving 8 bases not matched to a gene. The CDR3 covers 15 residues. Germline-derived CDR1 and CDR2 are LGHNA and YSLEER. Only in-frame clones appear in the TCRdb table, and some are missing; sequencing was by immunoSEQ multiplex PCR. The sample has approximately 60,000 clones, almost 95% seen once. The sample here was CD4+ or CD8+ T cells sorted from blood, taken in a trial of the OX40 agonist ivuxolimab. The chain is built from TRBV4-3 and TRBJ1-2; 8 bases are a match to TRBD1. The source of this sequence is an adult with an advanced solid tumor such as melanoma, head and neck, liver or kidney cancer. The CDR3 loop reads CASSQDGQGLGGYTF. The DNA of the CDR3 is TGCGCCAGCAGCCAAGACGGACAGGGCCTAGGCGGCTACACCTTC.